This T cell receptor beta chain comes out of a study of blood T cell repertoires in COVID-19. Per the study methods: Scientists estimated how many nucleated cells there were by amplifying reference gene primers. The repertoire was sequenced with immunoSEQ multiplex PCR; TCRdb's copy has only in-frame clones and lacks some. The DNA was the basis for D and trimming; V, J and clone size are from that table. Among more than 85,000 clones listed, roughly 80% were seen once. CDR1 is LGHDT and CDR2 is YNNKEL in the germline V gene (reference sequence). The CDR3 totals 14 residues. V lost 4 bases to trimming and J lost 4 bases; unmatched junction nucleotides: 1.

The V call is TRBV3-1 (or the pseudogene TRBV3-2), the J call TRBJ2-3; TRBD2 matches 11 bases. The sequence was collected from an older woman with acute or convalescent COVID-19. Source material: peripheral blood. CDR3 DNA sequence: TGTGCCAGCAGCCTTAGCGGGGGGGCAGATACGCAGTATTTT. Amino acids: CASSLSGGADTQYF.